A single sample gave rise to the 11 T cell receptor beta chains below, sequenced in a study of blood T cell repertoires in COVID-19. Profiling relied on immunoSEQ multiplex PCR, and the TCRdb table lists in-frame clones only, not all of them. This repertoire shows roughly 150,000 clones, about nine tenths found once; its top ten account for around 5.1%. Material for sequencing was peripheral blood. These receptors were collected from a young man with COVID-19, enrolled during active disease.

This chain connects TRBV5-4 to TRBJ2-7; no clear D gene. The CDR3 runs to 14 residues. The germline gives CDR1 SGHNT, CDR2 YYREEE (reference sequence). V was shortened by 0 bases and J by 2 bases, with 9 bases between the two germline ends. Written as DNA, the CDR3 is TGTGCCAGCAGCTTGGAGGAGTACCCCTACGAGCAGTACTTC. Protein sequence: CASSLEEYPYEQYF.

This chain connects TRBV6-1 to TRBJ2-1; D is ambiguous. Trimming took off 2 bases at V and 3 bases at J, with 11 bases between the two ends. The CDR3 spans 15 residues. Germline V lookup: CDR1 MNHNS, CDR2 SASEGT. The chain's CDR3 is CASSESRESYNEQFF. CDR3 bases: TGTGCCAGCAGTGAATCACGTGAGAGCTACAATGAGCAGTTCTTC.

CDR3 DNA sequence: TGTGCCAGCAGAAGCCACACCGGGGAGCTGTTTTTT. This gives the protein CASRSHTGELFF. The rearrangement links TRBV13 to TRBJ2-2; D is ambiguous. Trimming took 6 bases from V and 3 from J, leaving 5 bases between them. Germline CDR1 PRHDT, CDR2 FYEKMQ (reference sequence). The CDR3 length is 12 residues.

The V gene is TRBV5-6, the J gene TRBJ2-1; 11 bases map to TRBD2. The CDR3 has 16 residues. V lost 0 bases, J lost 3 bases, and 2 bases stayed unmatched. The germline V gene has CDR1 SGHDT and CDR2 YYEEEE. The CDR3 spells CASSLGLAGIYNEQFF. CDR3 sequence (DNA): TGTGCCAGCAGCTTGGGACTAGCGGGAATCTACAATGAGCAGTTCTTC. The full variable domain, rest sourced from reference TRBV5-6 and TRBJ2-1, is DAGVTQSPTHLIKTRGQQVTLRCSPKSGHDTVSWYQQALGQGPQFIFQYYEEEERQRGNFPDRFSGHQFPNYSSELNVNALLLGDSALYLCASSLGLAGIYNEQFFGPGTRLTVL.

This chain joins TRBV4-1 and TRBJ1-1, with D maybe TRBD1 (6 bases). V was shortened by 0 bases and J by 8 bases, with 10 bases between the two germline ends. The CDR3 extends over 13 amino acids. Germline values: CDR1 MGHRA, CDR2 YSYEKL. The CDR3 loop reads CASSQDLGTEAFF. The CDR3 DNA reads as TGCGCCAGCAGCCAAGATCTAGGGACAGAAGCTTTCTTT.

This chain links TRBV27 with TRBJ2-1, with TRBD2 matching 8 bases. Germline V gives CDR1 MNHEY, CDR2 SMNVEV (reference sequence). The V segment lost 5 bases and the J segment 2 bases; nucleotides outside the gene matches: 5. The CDR3 has 15 amino acids. The CDR3: CASSGGGGPYNEQFF. The CDR3 DNA is TGTGCCAGCAGTGGGGGCGGGGGGCCCTACAATGAGCAGTTCTTC.

The gene calls are TRBV7-8 and TRBJ1-1; D possibly corresponds to TRBD1 (6 bases). This CDR3 spans 14 amino acids. The germline V and J ends were trimmed by 1 base and 4 bases, with 10 bases remaining between them. The germline V gene has CDR1 SGHVS and CDR2 FQNEAQ. The DNA for the CDR3 is TGTGCCAGCAGCTTAGGAGGGGGTATCACTGAAGCTTTCTTT. Translated, it gives CASSLGGGITEAFF. Complete variable domain (other parts from reference TRBV7-8 and TRBJ1-1): GAGVSQSPRYKVAKRGQDVALRCDPISGHVSLFWYQQALGQGPEFLTYFQNEAQLDKSGLPSDRFFAERPEGSVSTLKIQRTQQEDSAVYLCASSLGGGITEAFFGQGTRLTVV.

The gene calls are TRBV7-2 and TRBJ1-1; 11 bases map to TRBD1. With 5 bases clipped from V and 5 bases from J, the junction kept 7 bases outside the gene matches. The CDR3 is made up of 15 amino acids. Germline loops: CDR1 SGHTA, CDR2 FQGNSA. The CDR3 reads CASSRRTGGATEAFF. The CDR3 region has the DNA TGTGCCAGCAGCAGAAGGACAGGGGGCGCGACTGAAGCTTTCTTT.

The chain employs TRBV13 and TRBJ2-7, with TRBD1 matching over 8 bases. This CDR3 region has 16 residues. In germline, CDR1 is PRHDT, CDR2 FYEKMQ (reference sequence). V dropped 5 bases and J dropped 4; count of bases not matched to a gene: 13. The chain's CDR3 is CASSNLQGAKGYEQYF. The CDR3 DNA follows: TGTGCCAGCAGCAATCTTCAGGGGGCGAAGGGGTACGAGCAGTACTTC.

The V call is TRBV5-1, the J call TRBJ2-2; possible D gene TRBD1, 6 bases. V lost 2 bases to trimming and J lost 6 bases, with 11 bases between them. Germline CDR1 reads SGHRS; CDR2 reads YFSETQ. The CDR3 covers 14 residues. The DNA of the CDR3 is TGCGCCAGCAGCTTACAGGGAGAATCCGGGGAGCTGTTTTTT. Amino acids: CASSLQGESGELFF.

The rearrangement uses TRBV10-1 and TRBJ2-7, with 8 bases matching TRBD2. The ends lost 5 bases at V and 2 bases at J; junction bases unmatched: 8. Germline V gives CDR1 WNHNN, CDR2 SYGVQD (reference sequence). This CDR3 region has 15 residues. CDR3 sequence reads: CASSSSGSPTYEQYF. The DNA of the CDR3 is TGCGCCAGCAGTTCAAGCGGGAGTCCTACCTACGAGCAGTACTTC.